This entry lists 16 T cell receptor beta chains sequenced from one sample in a study of blood T cell repertoires in COVID-19. TCRdb keeps only in-frame clones here, not all; method: immunoSEQ multiplex PCR. Of a few hundred thousand clones in the sample, under 90% were seen once. Sequenced: peripheral blood. These receptors all stem from a man aged 50 to 60 with acute or convalescent COVID-19.

This clone appeared once. V usage is TRBV5-1 and J usage is TRBJ1-6; 8 nucleotides match TRBD1. CDR1 and CDR2 (germline): SGHRS, YFSETQ. This CDR3 has 16 residues. With V trimmed by 2 bases and J by 7 bases, 8 bases remained unmatched. In DNA form, the CDR3 reads TGCGCCAGCAGCTTACAGGGGGAGATGAGGAATTCACCCCTCCACTTT. Protein: CASSLQGEMRNSPLHF.

The chain is built from TRBV18 and TRBJ2-2; D not resolved. Trimming took 3 bases from V and 0 from J, leaving 5 bases between them. The CDR3 runs 14 residues. Germline V gene lookup returns CDR1 KGHSH and CDR2 LQKENI. The CDR3 bases are TGTGCCAGCTCACCCGCTACGAACACCGGGGAGCTGTTTTTT. This encodes CASSPATNTGELFF.

V usage is TRBV19 and J usage is TRBJ2-3; D gene uncertain. Trimming removed 5 bases at V and 5 bases at J, with 23 bases between. Germline V gives CDR1 LNHDA, CDR2 SQIVND (reference sequence). The CDR3 sequence is 17 residues long. CDR3 sequence reads: CASSQIRQGHRRDTQYF. CDR3 bases: TGTGCCAGTAGTCAAATCAGACAAGGTCACCGCCGAGATACGCAGTATTTT.

The chain uses TRBV18 and TRBJ1-4; 9 bases are a match to TRBD1. The germline V gene encodes CDR1 KGHSH and CDR2 LQKENI. V trimming: 2 bases; J trimming: 6 bases; junction bases outside the gene matches: 4. The CDR3 loop spans 15 amino acids. The CDR3, as DNA: TGTGCCAGCTCACCAACAGGGGGCTTGGATGAAAAACTGTTTTTT. Its translation: CASSPTGGLDEKLFF.

The rearrangement uses TRBV6-5 and TRBJ1-1, with 8 positions matching TRBD1. V dropped 6 bases and J dropped 5; count of bases not matched to a gene: 5. Germline V gene sequence: CDR1 MNHEY, CDR2 SVGAGI. The CDR3 totals 13 residues. The CDR3 nucleotides are TGTGCCAGCAGGTTGACAGGGGAGACTGAAGCTTTCTTT. Translated: CASRLTGETEAFF.

Here the CDR3 DNA reads TGTGCCAGCAGCCCGGGTGATGACCGGAGGGAGTTCTTC. Residues: CASSPGDDRREFF. The chain carries TRBV6-6 and TRBJ2-1, with D possibly being TRBD2 (6 bases). Germline lookup yields CDR1 MNHNY and CDR2 SVGAGI (reference sequence). The CDR3 covers 13 residues. The V and J ends lost 6 bases and 14 bases respectively, with 20 bases between them.

The genes are TRBV19 and TRBJ1-5, with D unclear. The CDR3 covers 16 residues. CDR1 and CDR2 (germline): LNHDA, SQIVND (reference sequence). The V end lost 2 bases, the J end lost 0 bases, and 11 bases lay between the germline ends. This chain's CDR3 is CASSIRETYSNQPQHF. The CDR3, as DNA: TGTGCCAGTAGTATACGGGAAACCTATAGCAATCAGCCCCAGCATTTT.

The chain uses TRBV5-1 and TRBJ2-3; 11 nucleotides line up with TRBD2. The V gene's germline CDR1 is SGHRS and CDR2 YFSETQ. This CDR3 has 18 residues. After removal of 4 bases from V and 3 bases from J, the junction contained 13 bases not matched to a gene. The CDR3, as DNA: TGCGCCAGCAGCGCGGAAGGGCTAGCGGGGGGCAGGACAGATACGCAGTATTTT. Encoded protein: CASSAEGLAGGRTDTQYF.

The chain links TRBV27 to TRBJ1-5, with 8 nucleotides matching TRBD1. This CDR3 has 17 residues. The J segment lost 1 base and the V segment lost 1 base, leaving 6 bases of the junction unmatched. Germline assignment: CDR1 MNHEY and CDR2 SMNVEV (reference sequence). CDR3 nucleotide sequence: TGTGCCAGCAGTTTATTCTCGGGACAGGAAAGCAATCAGCCCCAGCATTTT. This translates into CASSLFSGQESNQPQHF.

The chain recombines TRBV19 with TRBJ2-7, with a possible D match to TRBD2 (6 bases). Germline V CDR1 and CDR2: LNHDA, SQIVND (reference sequence). The CDR3 has 13 residues. V shed 5 bases and J shed 5 bases, with 13 bases lying between them. For the CDR3, the DNA is TGTGCCAGTAGTCGGAGCGGGCGGCACGAGCAGTACTTC. Amino acids: CASSRSGRHEQYF.

This clone was seen a few times. The chain couples TRBV10-3 to TRBJ2-1; TRBD2 is a possible D gene (5 bases). This CDR3 is 15 amino acids long. Trimming cost V 2 bases and J 1 base, with 9 bases left between them. Germline V gene data show CDR1 as ENHRY and CDR2 as SYGVKD. CDR3 region: CAISEGGSSYNEQFF. CDR3 nucleotides: TGTGCCATCAGTGAGGGCGGGTCTTCCTACAATGAGCAGTTCTTC.

This chain uses TRBV5-1 with TRBJ2-1; 9 bases are shared with TRBD1. Trimming removed 0 bases from V and 7 bases from J; junction bases left unmatched: 5. Germline CDR1 reads SGHRS; CDR2 reads YFSETQ. The CDR3 has 15 amino acids. The CDR3 DNA sequence: TGCGCCAGCAGCTTGGATCGGGACAGGGTAAATGAGCAGTTCTTC. Encoded protein: CASSLDRDRVNEQFF. The full variable domain, in which reference TRBV5-1 and TRBJ2-1 provide the parts outside the CDR3, is KAGVTQTPRYLIKTRGQQVTLSCSPISGHRSVSWYQQTPGQGLQFLFEYFSETQRNKGNFPGRFSGRQFSNSRSEMNVSTLELGDSALYLCASSLDRDRVNEQFFGPGTRLTVL.

The rearrangement joins TRBV4-1 to TRBJ2-7; TRBD2 agrees at 7 bases. The trim removed 4 bases at V and 5 bases at J, leaving 17 bases unmatched. CDR3 length equals 17 residues. Germline CDR1 MGHRA, CDR2 YSYEKL. The CDR3 spells CASSPSGGSALANEQYF. The CDR3 coding sequence is TGCGCCAGCAGCCCCTCCGGGGGGTCCGCCCTCGCGAACGAGCAGTACTTC.

V usage is TRBV7-8 and J usage is TRBJ1-5, with no clear D. The germline V gene encodes CDR1 SGHVS and CDR2 FQNEAQ. The CDR3 loop spans 17 amino acids. V was clipped by 4 bases and J by 3 bases, with 19 bases between them. CDR3 region: CASSSIQRYSSNQPQHF. The CDR3 DNA reads TGTGCCAGCAGCTCCATACAGCGGTACAGTTCCAATCAGCCCCAGCATTTT. Combining the CDR3 with reference TRBV7-8 and TRBJ1-5 gives the whole variable domain GAGVSQSPRYKVAKRGQDVALRCDPISGHVSLFWYQQALGQGPEFLTYFQNEAQLDKSGLPSDRFFAERPEGSVSTLKIQRTQQEDSAVYLCASSSIQRYSSNQPQHFGDGTRLSIL.

V is TRBV5-5 and J is TRBJ1-5; no clear D gene. The CDR3 length is 13 residues. The germline V gene encodes CDR1 SGHKS and CDR2 YYEKEE (reference sequence). Trimming removed 2 bases at V and 6 bases at J, with 9 bases between. The DNA for the CDR3 is TGTGCCAGCAGCTTTAGCGGTGGTCAGCCCCAGCATTTT. Its protein product is CASSFSGGQPQHF.

The CDR3 coding sequence is TGCGCCAGCAGCCAAAGGACCTCGGGCAGGGGAAGGAACAATGAGCAGTTCTTC. Its translation is CASSQRTSGRGRNNEQFF. The chain links TRBV4-1 to TRBJ2-1; TRBD1 is a possible D gene (6 bases). Germline V CDR1 and CDR2: MGHRA, YSYEKL. V was cut by 2 bases and J by 5 bases, with 22 bases left in between. The CDR3 length is 18 residues.